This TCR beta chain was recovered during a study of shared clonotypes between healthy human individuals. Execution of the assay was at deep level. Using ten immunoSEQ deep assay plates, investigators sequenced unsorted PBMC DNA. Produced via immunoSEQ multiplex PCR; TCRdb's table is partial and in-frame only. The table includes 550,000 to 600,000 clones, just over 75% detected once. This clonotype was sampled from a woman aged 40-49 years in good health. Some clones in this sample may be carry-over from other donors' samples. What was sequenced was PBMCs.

CDR3 in DNA: TGTGCCAGCAGCTTTCTGCCAACAGATACGCAGTATTTT. Encoded protein: CASSFLPTDTQYF. V is TRBV6-4 and J is TRBJ2-3; D ambiguous. Deletions cut 6 bases from V and 3 bases from J, with 10 bases between. The CDR3 is made up of 13 amino acids. From germline, CDR1 is MRHNA and CDR2 SNTAGT.